This entry lists 23 T cell receptor beta chains sequenced from one sample in a study of blood T cell repertoires in COVID-19. Sequenced by immunoSEQ multiplex PCR; TCRdb stores in-frame clones only, minus some. The sample shows roughly 100,000 clones, approximately 84% of them seen only once. Sequencing used peripheral blood. These receptor sequences come from a human donor in a cohort sampled during active COVID-19.

This chain joins TRBV12-3 or TRBV12-4 and TRBJ1-6; tentative D call: TRBD1 (5 bases). The CDR3 totals 13 residues. Trimming took off 2 bases at V and 8 bases at J, with 7 bases between the two ends. CDR3 nucleotides: TGTGCCAGCAGTTTAAACAGGTATTCACCCCTCCACTTT. Translating it yields CASSLNRYSPLHF.

The chain uses TRBV29-1 and TRBJ1-1, with D unresolved. The CDR3 has 15 residues. The germline V gene encodes CDR1 SQVTM and CDR2 ANQGSEA. Deletions cut 5 bases from V and 10 bases from J, with 26 bases between. For the CDR3, the DNA is TGCAGCGTTTCCAGCTCTTCGACGGGTGGCGCGGGAGCTTTCTTT. It specifies CSVSSSSTGGAGAFF.

The J gene is TRBJ2-2, the V gene TRBV5-1; 9 bases are a match to TRBD1. Germline V CDR1 and CDR2: SGHRS, YFSETQ. After removal of 6 bases from V and 0 bases from J, the junction contained 3 bases not matched to a gene. The CDR3 has 15 residues. Here the CDR3 DNA reads TGCGCCAGCACCCGACAGGGGGCGAACACCGGGGAGCTGTTTTTT. This gives the protein CASTRQGANTGELFF.

The chain links TRBV5-1 to TRBJ1-1; possibly TRBD1 for D (6 bases). CDR3 length: 14 amino acids. Germline CDR1 and CDR2: SGHRS and YFSETQ. V was pared by 1 base and J by 1 base, with 8 bases between. This CDR3 is CASSLQGTNTEAFF. CDR3 coding DNA: TGCGCCAGCAGCTTGCAGGGGACGAACACTGAAGCTTTCTTT.

V and J are TRBV6-6 and TRBJ1-2, with 10 bases aligning to TRBD1. The CDR3 is 18 amino acids. CDR1 and CDR2 from the germline V gene are MNHNY and SVGAGI (reference sequence). With V trimmed by 5 bases and J by 4 bases, 16 bases remained unmatched. The CDR3 sequence is CASSPETGGYNRGYGYTF. Written as DNA, the CDR3 is TGTGCCAGCAGTCCCGAGACAGGGGGCTATAACAGGGGCTATGGCTACACCTTC.

V and J are TRBV12-3 or TRBV12-4 and TRBJ2-1, with TRBD1 as a possible D gene (5 bases). Trimming took 2 bases from V and 9 from J, leaving 8 bases between them. This CDR3 is 12 amino acids long. The CDR3 region is CASSLQGTEQFF. The CDR3 nucleotides are TGTGCCAGCAGTTTACAGGGTACTGAGCAGTTCTTC.

The J gene is TRBJ1-5, the V gene TRBV7-9; D perhaps matches TRBD1 (5 bases). Germline V CDR1 and CDR2: SEHNR, FQNEAQ (reference sequence). This CDR3 region has 16 residues. The V and J ends lost 5 bases and 4 bases respectively, with 18 bases between them. The CDR3 bases are TGTGCCAGCAGCCTAACCGTCGGGGGAGAGAATCAGCCCCAGCATTTT. As protein: CASSLTVGGENQPQHF.

The chain couples TRBV30 to TRBJ1-2; 7 bases are a match to TRBD1. J was trimmed by 10 bases and V by 2 bases; bases with no gene match: 10. The germline gives CDR1 GTSNPN, CDR2 SVGIG (reference sequence). There are 13 residues in the CDR3. CDR3 nucleotide sequence: TGTGCCTGGAGTACCGGGACAGAGGCGACCTACACCTTC. Encoded protein: CAWSTGTEATYTF. Looking up the rest from reference TRBV30 and TRBJ1-2 gives the full variable domain: SQTIHQWPATLVQPVGSPLSLECTVEGTSNPNLYWYRQAAGRGLQLLFYSVGIGQISSEVPQNLSASRPQDRQFILSSKKLLLSDSGFYLCAWSTGTEATYTFGSGTRLTVV.

This clone was picked up one time. The chain carries TRBV5-1 and TRBJ2-5; no firm D call. The germline CDR1 and CDR2 sequences are SGHRS and YFSETQ. V lost 3 bases and J 2 bases, leaving 5 bases between the germline ends. This CDR3 spans 12 amino acids. In nucleotides, the CDR3 is TGCGCCAGCAGCTGGGCTCAAGAGACCCAGTACTTC. Its translation is CASSWAQETQYF.

The chain combines TRBV6-4 with TRBJ1-2; 10 positions agree with TRBD1. Germline CDR1 is MRHNA and CDR2 is SNTAGT. CDR3 length: 16 residues. Germline trimming cut 4 bases from V and 3 bases from J; bases unmatched to any gene: 8. CDR3 sequence reads: CASSGRQGASYYGYTF. The CDR3 bases are TGTGCCAGCAGTGGCCGACAGGGGGCCTCGTACTATGGCTACACCTTC.

This chain uses TRBV5-6 with TRBJ2-3, with a weak D call TRBD2 (6 bases). Trimming removed 0 bases at V and 2 bases at J, with 13 bases between. This CDR3 has 16 residues. Germline-derived CDR1 and CDR2 are SGHDT and YYEEEE. The CDR3 sequence: CASSLEAGRSTDTQYF. As DNA, the CDR3 is TGTGCCAGCAGCTTGGAGGCGGGACGATCCACAGATACGCAGTATTTT.

V is TRBV18 and J is TRBJ2-4; TRBD2 is a possible D gene (7 bases). The CDR3 is made up of 13 amino acids. The V gene's germline CDR1 is KGHSH and CDR2 LQKENI. V was pared by 3 bases and J by 9 bases, with 12 bases between. The CDR3 DNA follows: TGTGCCAGCTCACCCTCGGGGGGCGGCATTCAGTACTTC. Translated, it gives CASSPSGGGIQYF.

The chain has TRBV19 and TRBJ1-5, with D perhaps matching TRBD1 (6 bases). The CDR3 runs to 14 residues. From germline, CDR1 is LNHDA and CDR2 SQIVND (reference sequence). With 4 bases removed from V and 7 bases from J, the gap between germline ends came to 14 bases. CDR3 sequence reads: CASSRTVYGQPQHF. DNA of the CDR3: TGTGCCAGTAGTAGGACAGTATACGGGCAGCCCCAGCATTTT. Together with reference TRBV19 and TRBJ1-5, the CDR3 gives the full variable domain: DGGITQSPKYLFRKEGQNVTLSCEQNLNHDAMYWYRQDPGQGLRLIYYSQIVNDFQKGDIAEGYSVSREKKESFPLTVTSAQKNPTAFYLCASSRTVYGQPQHFGDGTRLSIL.

The chain uses TRBV6-5 and TRBJ1-2; possible D gene TRBD1, 5 bases. Germline V gene data show CDR1 as MNHEY and CDR2 as SVGAGI. The CDR3 sequence is 15 residues long. V lost 5 bases and J 2 bases, leaving 15 bases between the germline ends. CDR3 sequence: CASSPRGFLNYGYTF. The CDR3 bases are TGTGCCAGCAGTCCCCGGGGGTTCCTCAACTATGGCTACACCTTC.

J is TRBJ2-5 and V is TRBV9, with 11 positions matching TRBD2. Germline V gene sequence: CDR1 SGDLS, CDR2 YYNGEE. This CDR3 contains 17 residues. With 4 bases clipped from V and 1 base from J, the junction kept 9 bases outside the gene matches. CDR3 sequence: CASSPPSSGGAQETQYF. The CDR3 DNA follows: TGTGCCAGCAGCCCCCCAAGTAGCGGGGGGGCCCAAGAGACCCAGTACTTC.

J is TRBJ2-1 and V is TRBV10-3, with D maybe TRBD2 (6 bases). The CDR3 has 16 residues. Germline assignment: CDR1 ENHRY and CDR2 SYGVKD. V gave up 2 bases and J gave up 9 bases, with 20 bases separating them. CDR3 loop: CAISEGSGEVRGEQFF. CDR3 nucleotide sequence: TGTGCCATCAGTGAGGGTTCGGGAGAGGTAAGGGGTGAGCAGTTCTTC.

This chain connects TRBV19 to TRBJ1-1, with 7 bases lining up with TRBD1. Trimming removed 6 bases from V and 6 bases from J; junction bases left unmatched: 10. Germline CDR1 and CDR2: LNHDA and SQIVND (reference sequence). This CDR3 has 14 residues. CDR3 in amino acids: CASREQGRRPEAFF. In DNA, the CDR3 is TGTGCCAGTAGGGAACAGGGGCGACGGCCTGAAGCTTTCTTT.

The J gene is TRBJ2-5, the V gene TRBV29-1, with D tentatively TRBD2 (7 bases). The V end lost 7 bases, the J end lost 9 bases, and 21 bases lay between the germline ends. This CDR3 comprises 13 residues. Germline values: CDR1 SQVTM, CDR2 ANQGSEA. In nucleotides, the CDR3 is TGCAGCGCTAAAGGGGGGGGCAGGGTGGCCCAGTACTTC. Protein product: CSAKGGGRVAQYF.

This sequence joins TRBV13 and TRBJ2-2; D gene uncertain. With 5 bases removed from V and 8 bases from J, the gap between germline ends came to 9 bases. This CDR3 has 12 residues. Germline CDR1 PRHDT, CDR2 FYEKMQ (reference sequence). CDR3 region: CASSPYWGELFF. In nucleotides, the CDR3 is TGTGCCAGCAGCCCCTACTGGGGGGAGCTGTTTTTT.

The chain carries TRBV5-1 and TRBJ2-3; 8 bases line up with TRBD2. V shed 4 bases and J 0 bases; nucleotides not matched to a gene: 7. The CDR3 contains 16 residues. Germline V gene sequence: CDR1 SGHRS, CDR2 YFSETQ. CDR3 coding DNA: TGCGCCAGCAGCCCCGGGGGGGGGCCTAGCACAGATACGCAGTATTTT. It encodes CASSPGGGPSTDTQYF.

Only one count was recorded for this clone. The chain links TRBV19 to TRBJ2-5, with 7 positions matching TRBD1. There are 13 residues in the CDR3. Trimming took 6 bases from V and 5 from J; bases not matched to a gene: 6. CDR1 is LNHDA, CDR2 SQIVND, per germline (reference sequence). The CDR3 bases are TGTGCCAGTAGGGGACAGTCAGGGGAGACCCAGTACTTC. It specifies CASRGQSGETQYF.

The chain combines TRBV4-2 with TRBJ2-3; D gene unclear. Germline V lookup: CDR1 LGHNA, CDR2 YNFKEQ. Between the trimmed V and J ends, which lost 4 bases and 9 bases, there was a span of 14 bases. The CDR3 contains 13 residues. CDR3 amino acids: CASSRERGETQYF. For the CDR3, the DNA is TGTGCCAGCAGCCGTGAACGAGGAGAGACGCAGTATTTT.

This rearrangement joins TRBV7-3 to TRBJ2-3, with D possibly TRBD2 on 5 matching bases. The CDR3 spans 14 residues. V lost 4 bases, J lost 0 bases, and 8 bases lay in between. Looked up from germline, CDR1 is SGHTA and CDR2 is FQGTGA. The CDR3 region has the DNA TGTGCCAGCAGCTACGGACTGAGCACAGATACGCAGTATTTT. Protein sequence: CASSYGLSTDTQYF.